The sample holds a few counts of the clone carrying this TCR beta chain. Antigen unknown. A second PCR, run for roughly 7 to 12 cycles, used a sample-barcoded 5' primer plus a J-beta primer mix. Per sample, CDR3-containing paired-end reads numbered at least 3 million. Using its own MiXCR run on the 5' RACE reads, TCRdb lists one record per CDR3 protein. The profile shows 850,000 to 950,000 distinct CDR3 sequences, more than 25% of them singletons. V was trimmed by 1 base and J by 9 bases, leaving 13 bases between them. Germline V gene lookup returns CDR1 SGHNT and CDR2 YENEEA. The CDR3 length is 15 residues. This record comes from a study of blood T cells in healthy people across ages. Study-level points and caveats: Older individuals had lower TCR beta diversity per million T cells (the decline was roughly linear).

Individuals who donated were healthy Caucasians from Russia aged roughly 6 to 95. Source material: blood. This TCR derives from an elderly woman in good health. V is TRBV11-3 and J is TRBJ1-6; maybe TRBD1 (6 bases). Written as DNA, the CDR3 is TGTGCCAGCAGCTTAGTTCCGGGGGCAGGTTCACCCCTCCACTTT. Translated: CASSLVPGAGSPLHF.